Shown below are 7 T cell receptor beta chains from a single sample sequenced in a study of cytomegalovirus exposure and HLA in healthy donors. Sequenced by immunoSEQ multiplex PCR; TCRdb stores in-frame clones only, minus some. The data contain over 100,000 clones, around 89% of them singletons. Sequencing was carried out using PBMCs. These receptors all come from a woman younger than 35 in good health and CMV-seropositive.

This chain connects TRBV5-1 to TRBJ2-3, with 9 bases lining up with TRBD1. With 3 bases clipped from V and 6 bases from J, the junction kept 5 bases outside the gene matches. Germline assignment: CDR1 SGHRS and CDR2 YFSETQ. This CDR3 is 14 amino acids long. CDR3 amino acids: CASSWTGVSDTQYF. CDR3 DNA sequence: TGCGCCAGCAGCTGGACAGGGGTATCGGATACGCAGTATTTT.

This chain joins TRBV10-1 and TRBJ2-7; D is possibly TRBD1 (5 bases). Trimming took off 5 bases at V and 2 bases at J, with 31 bases between the two ends. The CDR3 sequence is 20 residues long. Germline CDR1 and CDR2: WNHNN and SYGVQD (reference sequence). In nucleotides, the CDR3 is TGCGCCAGCAGTCGTTGGAGTCGTCGCGGCAAACAGGATAGTCCCTACGAGCAGTACTTC. Protein product: CASSRWSRRGKQDSPYEQYF.

J is TRBJ2-2 and V is TRBV13; 9 bases map to TRBD2. Germline CDR1 PRHDT, CDR2 FYEKMQ (reference sequence). The V and J ends lost 2 bases and 2 bases, in that order; junction bases with no gene match: 3. This CDR3 region has 16 residues. CDR3 DNA: TGTGCCAGCAGCTTAAGACTAGCGGATAACACCGGGGAGCTGTTTTTT. This encodes CASSLRLADNTGELFF.

The V gene is TRBV13, the J gene TRBJ2-7, with a weak D call TRBD2 (6 bases). The CDR3 totals 15 residues. In germline, CDR1 is PRHDT, CDR2 FYEKMQ (reference sequence). The ends were cut back, 0 bases at V and 5 bases at J, with 14 bases in the middle. The CDR3 loop is CASSLGMEGGDEQYF. DNA of the CDR3: TGTGCCAGCAGCTTAGGCATGGAGGGTGGAGACGAGCAGTACTTC.

The rearrangement uses TRBV28 and TRBJ2-1; the match to TRBD2 covers 14 bases. CDR1 is MDHEN, CDR2 SYDVKM, per germline. This CDR3 is 19 amino acids long. With V trimmed by 7 bases and J by 7 bases, 18 bases remained unmatched. DNA of the CDR3: TGTGCCAGCACGTCCCCCCAGAGACTAGCGGGAGGGCGTCGGAATGAGCAGTTCTTC. Protein product: CASTSPQRLAGGRRNEQFF.

V gene TRBV4-2 combines with J gene TRBJ2-7; maybe TRBD2 (6 bases). Germline V CDR1 and CDR2: LGHNA, YNFKEQ. Trimming cost V 3 bases and J 7 bases, with 13 bases left between them. The CDR3 is 13 residues long. As DNA, the CDR3 is TGTGCCAGCAGCCAGGCGGTCGGGGGAGAGCAGTACTTC. This encodes CASSQAVGGEQYF.

The genes are TRBV30 and TRBJ2-5; D is possibly TRBD2 (7 bases). Trimming stripped 2 bases from V and 4 bases from J, with 17 bases between. Germline V gene lookup returns CDR1 GTSNPN and CDR2 SVGIG (reference sequence). This CDR3 comprises 15 residues. For the CDR3, the DNA is TGTGCCTGGAGTTGGGGGGGGCCTGTTGGAGAGACCCAGTACTTC. It encodes CAWSWGGPVGETQYF.